This passage covers 29 T cell receptor beta chains from one sample sequenced in a study of cytomegalovirus exposure and HLA in healthy donors. This PCR relied on a set of 60 Vbeta primers and 13 Jbeta primers. Clones were sequenced by immunoSEQ multiplex PCR, and TCRdb holds only the in-frame ones, with some missing. The sample holds about 160,000 clones, 70% seen once. Sequencing used PBMCs. The receptors derive from a man aged 18 to 30 in good health and CMV-seropositive.

The V gene is TRBV2, the J gene TRBJ1-2; 9 bases align to TRBD1. Germline CDR1 and CDR2: SNHLY and FYNNEI. There are 17 residues in the CDR3. Germline trimming cut 10 bases from V and 4 bases from J; bases unmatched to any gene: 19. CDR3 nucleotides: TGTGCCAACTCGCCCGGCCGGGACAGGGAAGCTTTCTATGGCTACACCTTC. The encoded protein is CANSPGRDREAFYGYTF.

The chain is built from TRBV5-6 and TRBJ2-2; TRBD2 might be the D (5 bases). The ends were cut back, 0 bases at V and 4 bases at J, with 7 bases in the middle. CDR3 length: 14 amino acids. Germline values: CDR1 SGHDT, CDR2 YYEEEE. For the CDR3, the DNA is TGTGCCAGCAGCTTGGGGGCGGGCACCGGGGAGCTGTTTTTT. This gives the protein CASSLGAGTGELFF.

The J gene is TRBJ2-3, the V gene TRBV2; D is undetermined. The CDR3 is 15 amino acids. Trimming cost V 6 bases and J 0 bases, with 13 bases left between them. Germline assignment: CDR1 SNHLY and CDR2 FYNNEI. CDR3 DNA sequence: TGTGCCAGCAGAGGTGGCGGCCCGAGCACAGATACGCAGTATTTT. This codes for CASRGGGPSTDTQYF.

This chain uses TRBV2 with TRBJ2-7; TRBD1 agrees at 9 bases. Trimming took 7 bases from V and 1 from J; bases not matched to a gene: 8. The CDR3 extends over 15 amino acids. The germline V gene encodes CDR1 SNHLY and CDR2 FYNNEI. CDR3 residues: CASKVQGAPSYEQYV. The DNA of the CDR3 is TGTGCCAGCAAAGTACAGGGGGCTCCTTCCTACGAGCAGTACGTC.

The V and J genes are TRBV25-1 and TRBJ2-1; D might be TRBD2 (7 bases). The CDR3 is 15 residues long. Germline assignment: CDR1 MGHDK and CDR2 SYGVNS. Trimming shortened V by 0 bases and J by 8 bases, and 14 bases separated the two germline ends. CDR3 protein: CASSEYEGGRDEQFF. The CDR3 DNA follows: TGTGCCAGCAGTGAATACGAGGGGGGGCGGGATGAGCAGTTCTTC.

This chain links TRBV5-1 with TRBJ2-2; 13 nucleotides agree with TRBD2. The CDR3 runs to 16 residues. CDR1 is SGHRS, CDR2 YFSETQ, per germline. The J segment lost 5 bases and the V segment lost 4 bases, leaving 5 bases of the junction unmatched. CDR3 amino acids: CASSGTSGGATGELFF. The DNA for the CDR3 is TGCGCCAGCAGCGGTACTAGCGGGGGGGCAACCGGGGAGCTGTTTTTT.

The V gene is TRBV25-1, the J gene TRBJ1-1; D uncertain. Per germline, CDR1 MGHDK and CDR2 SYGVNS. The CDR3 is made up of 15 amino acids. V was shortened by 6 bases and J by 1 base, with 15 bases between the two germline ends. The CDR3 loop reads CASRIPKGGNTEAFF. The CDR3 DNA reads as TGTGCCAGCAGGATTCCCAAGGGAGGGAACACTGAAGCTTTCTTT.

The J gene is TRBJ2-5, the V gene TRBV12-5; D perhaps matches TRBD2 (5 bases). The germline V and J ends were trimmed by 7 bases and 4 bases, with 13 bases remaining between them. The length of the CDR3 is 13 residues. CDR1 LGHNT and CDR2 FRNRAP come from the germline V gene. CDR3 nucleotides: TGTGCTAGTGCCCCCGGAGGTCCAGAGACCCAGTACTTC. Amino acid sequence: CASAPGGPETQYF. Full variable domain (outside the CDR3, taken from reference TRBV12-5 and TRBJ2-5): DARVTQTPRHKVTEMGQEVTMRCQPILGHNTVFWYRQTMMQGLELLAYFRNRAPLDDSGMPKDRFSAEMPDATLATLKIQPSEPRDSAVYFCASAPGGPETQYFGPGTRLLVL.

This clone appeared a few times. The V gene is TRBV25-1, the J gene TRBJ2-6; D not certain. Germline V CDR1 and CDR2: MGHDK, SYGVNS. This CDR3 is built from 13 residues. Deletions cut 8 bases from V and 2 bases from J, with 7 bases between. The CDR3 loop is CASQRAGANVLTF. The CDR3 nucleotides are TGTGCCAGCCAACGAGCTGGGGCCAACGTCCTGACTTTC.

This chain connects TRBV4-1 to TRBJ1-1, with D perhaps matching TRBD1 (6 bases). CDR3 length: 15 residues. The V end lost 3 bases, the J end lost 4 bases, and 15 bases lay between the germline ends. Germline CDR1 MGHRA, CDR2 YSYEKL. The CDR3 region has the DNA TGCGCCAGCAGCCAGGCCCAGGGGCTAAGCACTGAAGCTTTCTTT. It translates to CASSQAQGLSTEAFF.

J is TRBJ2-5 and V is TRBV9; 7 bases are shared with TRBD1. The CDR3 runs to 15 residues. Losses at the gene ends were 4 bases for V and 5 bases for J; bases not matched to a gene: 11. Germline CDR1 SGDLS, CDR2 YYNGEE. DNA of the CDR3: TGTGCCAGCAGCTTAGAGACAGGGACGAGGGAGACCCAGTACTTC. Residues: CASSLETGTRETQYF.

The V call is TRBV7-6, the J call TRBJ1-1, with TRBD1 identical over 10 bases. V was pared by 1 base and J by 1 base, with 0 bases of the junction left unmatched. CDR1 is SGHVS, CDR2 FNYEAQ, per germline. The length of the CDR3 is 15 residues. This chain's CDR3 is CASSLGQGANTEAFF. For the CDR3, the DNA is TGTGCCAGCAGCTTAGGACAGGGGGCGAACACTGAAGCTTTCTTT.

The CDR3 DNA follows: TGTGCTAGTGGTTTGGTACTTAGGCCGGGACAGTATTACGAGCAGTACGTC. Residues: CASGLVLRPGQYYEQYV. The rearrangement links TRBV12-5 to TRBJ2-7; TRBD1 aligns across 7 bases. Germline V lookup: CDR1 LGHNT, CDR2 FRNRAP. J was trimmed by 4 bases and V by 0 bases; bases with no gene match: 12. This CDR3 has 17 amino acids.

The CDR3 nucleotides read TGTGCCTGGAGATATCCGCCAGATAACATTCAGTACTTC. Translation: CAWRYPPDNIQYF. V gene TRBV30 combines with J gene TRBJ2-4, with no clear D. The CDR3 sequence is 13 residues long. The V end lost 3 bases, the J end lost 7 bases, and 13 bases lay between the germline ends. Germline values: CDR1 GTSNPN, CDR2 SVGIG (reference sequence).

The J gene is TRBJ2-6, the V gene TRBV5-1; 8 bases line up with TRBD1. V was clipped by 4 bases and J by 4 bases; unmatched bases: 4. Germline assignment: CDR1 SGHRS and CDR2 YFSETQ. The CDR3 is 15 amino acids. Here the CDR3 reads CASSVTGEGANVLTF. The CDR3 DNA reads TGCGCCAGCAGCGTGACAGGGGAGGGGGCCAACGTCCTGACTTTC.

This chain links TRBV28 with TRBJ1-2, with D uncertain. The CDR3 has 15 residues. Germline V gene lookup returns CDR1 MDHEN and CDR2 SYDVKM. Trimming cost V 6 bases and J 7 bases, with 21 bases left between them. The chain's CDR3 is CASRRDEAILGGYTF. The CDR3, as DNA: TGTGCCAGCAGACGAGACGAGGCGATTCTAGGTGGCTACACCTTC.

The V and J genes are TRBV5-5 and TRBJ1-1, with 7 bases that match TRBD1. The CDR3 length is 17 residues. CDR1 and CDR2 from the germline V gene are SGHKS and YYEKEE (reference sequence). Trimming took 0 bases from V and 0 from J; bases not matched to a gene: 8. In DNA, the CDR3 is TGTGCCAGCAGCTTGGATTTTAGGACAGGAATGAACACTGAAGCTTTCTTT. Its protein product is CASSLDFRTGMNTEAFF.

The V gene is TRBV6-4, the J gene TRBJ1-1; D is ambiguous. Germline V lookup: CDR1 MRHNA, CDR2 SNTAGT. The CDR3 runs 13 residues. The germline V and J ends were trimmed by 5 bases and 0 bases, with 7 bases remaining between them. As DNA, the CDR3 is TGTGCCAGCAGTTTAAACATGAACACTGAAGCTTTCTTT. It specifies CASSLNMNTEAFF.

This clone was observed a single time. An end of the junction does not agree with germline; a read error may underlie this. CDR3 sequence (DNA): TGTGCCAGTAGTATAGAGGGTCACAGGGGGAACGCTGAAGCTTTCTTT. Its translation is CASSIEGHRGNAEAFF. The chain is built from TRBV19 and TRBJ1-1; TRBD1 aligns across 8 bases. There are 16 residues in the CDR3. Germline V gene data show CDR1 as LNHDA and CDR2 as SQIVND (reference sequence).

The V and J genes are TRBV2 and TRBJ2-2, with 8 bases that match TRBD2. The CDR3 covers 15 residues. CDR1 is SNHLY and CDR2 is FYNNEI in the germline V gene. Germline trimming cut 6 bases from V and 4 bases from J; bases unmatched to any gene: 7. CDR3: CASSPGGGRTGELFF. The CDR3 region has the DNA TGTGCCAGCAGCCCCGGGGGGGGCCGCACCGGGGAGCTGTTTTTT. Drawing the rest from reference TRBV2 and TRBJ2-2, the complete variable domain is EPEVTQTPSHQVTQMGQEVILRCVPISNHLYFYWYRQILGQKVEFLVSFYNNEISEKSEIFDDQFSVERPDGSNFTLKIRSTKLEDSAMYFCASSPGGGRTGELFFGEGSRLTVL.

J is TRBJ2-7 and V is TRBV11-2; TRBD2 might be the D (6 bases). The CDR3 runs to 13 residues. V was shortened by 3 bases and J by 2 bases, with 8 bases between the two germline ends. Germline lookup yields CDR1 SGHAT and CDR2 FQNNGV. The CDR3 DNA sequence: TGTGCCAGCAGCTTGCGGACTACCTACGAGCAGTACGTC. Encoded protein: CASSLRTTYEQYV.

This clone was detected a few times. This chain links TRBV10-3 with TRBJ2-7; tentatively, D is TRBD2 (6 bases). CDR1 and CDR2 (germline): ENHRY, SYGVKD. V lost 0 bases and J lost 4, with 16 bases in between. The CDR3 totals 16 residues. The CDR3 spells CAISESPAGSEYEQYV. For the CDR3, the DNA is TGTGCCATCAGTGAGTCGCCAGCGGGTAGTGAATACGAGCAGTACGTC.

This chain uses TRBV7-9 with TRBJ1-1; 9 bases match TRBD1. V was clipped by 4 bases and J by 4 bases; unmatched bases: 16. Germline V CDR1 and CDR2: SEHNR, FQNEAQ (reference sequence). The CDR3 has 18 residues. In nucleotides, the CDR3 is TGTGCCAGCAGCTCAAGGCGAAAACAGGGGGCGCCGGGCACTGAAGCTTTCTTT. It codes for CASSSRRKQGAPGTEAFF.

The chain recombines TRBV29-1 with TRBJ2-7; maybe TRBD1 (6 bases). The CDR3 is made up of 14 amino acids. Germline CDR1 SQVTM, CDR2 ANQGSEA. V was shortened by 2 bases and J by 0 bases, with 11 bases between the two germline ends. The CDR3 region has the DNA TGCAGCGTTGAATGGGACATTAGCTCCTACGAGCAGTACGTC. Translating it yields CSVEWDISSYEQYV.

Only a few counts were recorded for this clone. This chain connects TRBV6-1 to TRBJ1-1, with D possibly matching TRBD1 (6 bases). The germline V and J ends were trimmed by 7 bases and 5 bases, with 17 bases remaining between them. CDR3 length equals 14 residues. Germline V gives CDR1 MNHNS, CDR2 SASEGT. CDR3 region: CASNIFTGFTEAFF. CDR3 bases: TGTGCCAGCAACATTTTTACAGGGTTTACTGAAGCTTTCTTT.

J is TRBJ2-7 and V is TRBV6-1; TRBD1 matches at 11 bases. With 3 bases clipped from V and 7 bases from J, the junction kept 5 bases outside the gene matches. The CDR3 contains 14 residues. Germline V gene lookup returns CDR1 MNHNS and CDR2 SASEGT. Written as DNA, the CDR3 is TGTGCCAGCAGTGATCTCGGGACAGGGGGAGAGCAGTACGTC. This translates into CASSDLGTGGEQYV.

As DNA, the CDR3 is TGTGCCAGCAAAGGGACAGGCTATGGCTACACCTTC. This gives the protein CASKGTGYGYTF. The V call is TRBV2, the J call TRBJ1-2, with 8 positions matching TRBD1. The germline CDR1 and CDR2 sequences are SNHLY and FYNNEI. This CDR3 comprises 12 residues. V gave up 7 bases and J gave up 4 bases; unmatched junction bases: 2.

Only one count was recorded for this clone. J is TRBJ2-3 and V is TRBV5-1; a possible D gene is TRBD1 (5 bases). Trimming shortened V by 0 bases and J by 3 bases, and 20 bases separated the two germline ends. The CDR3 runs to 18 residues. CDR1 is SGHRS, CDR2 YFSETQ, per germline. CDR3 amino acids: CASSLAVKVQGTTDTQYF. The CDR3, as DNA: TGCGCCAGCAGCTTGGCCGTTAAGGTCCAGGGTACAACAGATACGCAGTATTTT.

This clone showed up just a few times. The chain recombines TRBV6-5 with TRBJ1-1; 9 positions match TRBD1. V shed 4 bases, J shed 0 bases, and the junction held 3 bases outside the gene matches. The CDR3 has 15 residues. Germline V lookup: CDR1 MNHEY, CDR2 SVGAGI. CDR3 in DNA: TGTGCCAGCAGTTTCAGACAGGGGGTGAACACTGAAGCTTTCTTT. Translated, it gives CASSFRQGVNTEAFF.